The 11 T cell receptor beta chains in this list originate from one sample, sequenced in a study of blood T cells in healthy people across ages. Using a J-beta primer mix together with a sample-barcoded 5' primer, a second PCR was run for roughly 6 to 12 cycles. MiXCR, run by TCRdb on the 5' RACE reads, gives a single entry per CDR3 protein. Of 500,000 to 550,000 distinct CDR3 sequences listed, approximately 25% were seen once; the top ten hold around 10%. These sequences were also reported in another study, on T cells of mothers and their children.

The specimen was blood. These receptor sequences come from a boy aged 5-17 years in good health.

This clonotype was found a few times. V usage is TRBV7-2 and J usage is TRBJ2-5, with TRBD1 matching over 8 bases. The CDR3 is 16 residues long. The J segment lost 2 bases and the V segment lost 0 bases, leaving 5 bases of the junction unmatched. The V gene's germline CDR1 is SGHTA and CDR2 FQGNSA. The CDR3 DNA is TGTGCCAGCAGCTTAGCAGGCAGGGGGCTTCAAGAGACCCAGTACTTC. Translation gives CASSLAGRGLQETQYF. The whole variable domain, remainder taken from reference TRBV7-2 and TRBJ2-5, is GAGVSQSPSNKVTEKGKDVELRCDPISGHTALYWYRQSLGQGLEFLIYFQGNSAPDKSGLPSDRFSAERTGGSVSTLTIQRTQQEDSAVYLCASSLAGRGLQETQYFGPGTRLLVL.

V is TRBV18 and J is TRBJ1-2; perhaps TRBD1 as D (5 bases). Trimming removed 2 bases from V and 2 bases from J, with 9 bases in between. Germline CDR1 and CDR2: KGHSH and LQKENI. CDR3 length: 14 amino acids. The DNA of the CDR3 is TGTGCCAGCTCACCAGACAGTCCAAACTATGGCTACACCTTC. This codes for CASSPDSPNYGYTF.

In its sample, this clonotype was seen a few times. The J gene is TRBJ2-1, the V gene TRBV11-2, with 10 nucleotides matching TRBD2. The CDR3 contains 19 residues. The J segment lost 1 base and the V segment lost 0 bases, leaving 9 bases of the junction unmatched. CDR1 SGHAT and CDR2 FQNNGV come from the germline V gene. CDR3 nucleotides: TGTGCCAGCAGCTTAGATGGGTTTAGCGGGGGGCTTTCCTACAATGAGCAGTTCTTC. Protein: CASSLDGFSGGLSYNEQFF.

V is TRBV4-3 and J is TRBJ1-1; the D is unclear. V was trimmed by 0 bases and J by 5 bases, leaving 10 bases between them. The CDR3 has 14 residues. CDR1 and CDR2 (germline): LGHNA, YSLEER. The CDR3 nucleotides are TGCGCCAGCAGCCAAGACCGGCAACAGACTGAAGCTTTCTTT. It is translated as CASSQDRQQTEAFF.

J is TRBJ2-1 and V is TRBV28; D unclear. This CDR3 spans 11 amino acids. V was clipped by 5 bases and J by 12 bases, with 11 bases between them. Germline V gives CDR1 MDHEN, CDR2 SYDVKM. DNA of the CDR3: TGTGCCAGCAGTCCGGCCTGGCTGCAGTTCTTC. It yields the protein CASSPAWLQFF.

This clonotype came up many times. This chain connects TRBV24-1 to TRBJ1-2; no definite D call. Between the trimmed V and J ends, which lost 3 bases and 4 bases, there was a span of 8 bases. This CDR3 has 13 residues. CDR1 and CDR2 (germline): KGHDR, SFDVKD. CDR3 in DNA: TGTGCCACCAGTGATGGGTTGACCTATGGCTACACCTTC. This gives the protein CATSDGLTYGYTF.

The sample holds a few counts of this clonotype. This chain links TRBV3-1 with TRBJ2-5; D gene unclear. V was trimmed by 2 bases and J by 2 bases, leaving 9 bases between them. This CDR3 is built from 14 residues. The germline V gene encodes CDR1 LGHDT and CDR2 YNNKEL (reference sequence). The CDR3 DNA follows: TGTGCCAGCAGCCAATATAACGGTCAAGAGACCCAGTACTTC. This gives the protein CASSQYNGQETQYF.

The chain uses TRBV20-1 and TRBJ2-1, with a possible D match to TRBD2 (5 bases). The CDR3 totals 12 residues. CDR1 is DFQATT and CDR2 is SNEGSKA in the germline V gene (reference sequence). V lost 6 bases and J 9 bases, leaving 15 bases between the germline ends. The CDR3 bases are TGCAGTGCCCCAGCAGGAGGAGTTGAGCAGTTCTTC. Protein: CSAPAGGVEQFF.

The genes are TRBV29-1 and TRBJ2-5; TRBD1 aligns across 8 bases. The DNA end is more similar to TRBJ2-1, so the J call may be wrong. The CDR3 spans 11 residues. Germline V gene data show CDR1 as SQVTM and CDR2 as ANQGSEA. CDR3 residues: CSATGGNEQFF. In DNA form, the CDR3 reads TGCAGCGCCACAGGGGGCAATGAGCAGTTCTTC.

The rearrangement joins TRBV7-8 to TRBJ2-5; the match to TRBD2 covers 8 bases. The CDR3 loop spans 16 amino acids. Germline values: CDR1 SGHVS, CDR2 FQNEAQ. Germline trimming cut 4 bases from V and 6 bases from J; bases unmatched to any gene: 13. The CDR3 sequence is CASSSLAAKVVQTQYF. In nucleotides, the CDR3 is TGTGCCAGCAGCTCACTAGCGGCGAAGGTGGTGCAGACCCAGTACTTC.

Only one count was recorded for this clonotype. The chain has TRBV20-1 and TRBJ2-7; TRBD2 might be the D (5 bases). There are 13 residues in the CDR3. Trimming shortened V by 8 bases and J by 0 bases, and 14 bases separated the two germline ends. Per germline, CDR1 DFQATT and CDR2 SNEGSKA (reference sequence). CDR3 nucleotides: TGCAGTACCCTCGGGGTTCGCTCCTACGAGCAGTACTTC. It specifies CSTLGVRSYEQYF.